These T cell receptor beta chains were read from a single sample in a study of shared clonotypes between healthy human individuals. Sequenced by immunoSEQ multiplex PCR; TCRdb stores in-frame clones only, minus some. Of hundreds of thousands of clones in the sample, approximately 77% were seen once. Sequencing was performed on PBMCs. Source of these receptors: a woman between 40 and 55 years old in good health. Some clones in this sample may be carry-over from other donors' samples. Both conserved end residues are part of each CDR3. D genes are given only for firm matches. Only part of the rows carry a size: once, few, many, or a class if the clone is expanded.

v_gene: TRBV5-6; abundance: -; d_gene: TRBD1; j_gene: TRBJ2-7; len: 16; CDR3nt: TGTGCCAGCAGCTACGGTACTGGGACAGCCCTATACGAGCAGTACTTC; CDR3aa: CASSYGTGTALYEQYF
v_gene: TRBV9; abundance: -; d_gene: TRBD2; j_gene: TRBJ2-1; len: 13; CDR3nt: TGTGCCAGCAGCATCCAGCGGGGAAATGAGCAGTTCTTC; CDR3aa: CASSIQRGNEQFF
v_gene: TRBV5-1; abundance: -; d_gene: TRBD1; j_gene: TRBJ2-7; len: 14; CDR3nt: TGCGCCAGCAGATCCGGGACAGGGGGTTACGAGCAGTACTTC; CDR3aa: CASRSGTGGYEQYF
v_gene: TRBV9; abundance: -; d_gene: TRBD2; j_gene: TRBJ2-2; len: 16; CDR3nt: TGTGCCAGCAGCAAGGGACTAGCGGGGTACACCGGGGAGCTGTTTTTT; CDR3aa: CASSKGLAGYTGELFF
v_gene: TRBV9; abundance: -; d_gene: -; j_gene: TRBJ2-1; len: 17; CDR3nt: TGTGCCAGCAGCCCTAGCTCCGGGTTGGGTTCCTACAATGAGCAGTTCTTC; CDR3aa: CASSPSSGLGSYNEQFF
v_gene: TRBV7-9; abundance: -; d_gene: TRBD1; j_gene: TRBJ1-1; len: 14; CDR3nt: TGTGCCAGCAGCTTTGACAGGGGGAACACTGAAGCTTTCTTT; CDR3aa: CASSFDRGNTEAFF
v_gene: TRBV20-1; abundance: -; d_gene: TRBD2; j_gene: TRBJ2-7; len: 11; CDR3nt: TGCAGTGCTGGACTAGTTTACGAGCAGTACTTC; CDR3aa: CSAGLVYEQYF
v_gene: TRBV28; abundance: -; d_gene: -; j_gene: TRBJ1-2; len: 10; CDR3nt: TGTGCCAGCCACAGCTATGGCTACACCTTC; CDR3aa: CASHSYGYTF
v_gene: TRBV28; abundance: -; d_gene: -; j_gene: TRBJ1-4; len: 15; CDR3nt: TGTGCCAGCAGTTTATTTTTAGGCTCTAATGAAAAACTGTTTTTT; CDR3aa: CASSLFLGSNEKLFF
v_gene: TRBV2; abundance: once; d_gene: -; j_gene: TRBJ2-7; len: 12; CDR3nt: TGTGCCAGCAGTGGTACGGGACTCCAAGCCCACTTC; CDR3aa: CASSGTGLQAHF
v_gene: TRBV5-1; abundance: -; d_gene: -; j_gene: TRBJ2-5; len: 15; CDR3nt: TGCGCCAGCAGATTGGGTCACAGGGCGGCGGAGACCCAGTACTTC; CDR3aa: CASRLGHRAAETQYF
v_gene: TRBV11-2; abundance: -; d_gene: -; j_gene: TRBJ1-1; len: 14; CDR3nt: TGTGCCAGCAGCTTAGGCGCAGTGGGCACTGAAGCTTTCTTT; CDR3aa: CASSLGAVGTEAFF
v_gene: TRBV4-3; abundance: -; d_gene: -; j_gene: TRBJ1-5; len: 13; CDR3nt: TGCGCCAGCAGCCAAAGCCGTGACACGCCCCAGCATTTT; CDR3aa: CASSQSRDTPQHF
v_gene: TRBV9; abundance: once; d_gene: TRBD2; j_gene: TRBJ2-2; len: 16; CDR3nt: TGTGCCAGCAGCCCTCATAGCGGGAGAACGACCGGGGAGCTGTTTTTT; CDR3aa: CASSPHSGRTTGELFF
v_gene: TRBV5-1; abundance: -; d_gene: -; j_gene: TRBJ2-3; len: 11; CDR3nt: TGCGCCAGCAGCTTGTCTAGTACGCAGTATTTT; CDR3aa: CASSLSSTQYF
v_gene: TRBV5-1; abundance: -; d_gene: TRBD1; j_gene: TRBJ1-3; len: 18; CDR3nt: TGCGCCAGCAGCTTGGCCGGGACAGGGGAACGGCGGGGAAACACCATATATTTT; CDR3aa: CASSLAGTGERRGNTIYF
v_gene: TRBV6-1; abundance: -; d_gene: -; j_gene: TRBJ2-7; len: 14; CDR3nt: TGTGCCAGCCTGGGTTTGACGGACTCCTACGAGCAGTACTTC; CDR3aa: CASLGLTDSYEQYF
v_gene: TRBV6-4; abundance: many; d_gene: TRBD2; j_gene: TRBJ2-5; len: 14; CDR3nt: TGTGCCAGCAGTGACGGCGGGAGTCGTAAGACCCAGTACTTC; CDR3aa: CASSDGGSRKTQYF
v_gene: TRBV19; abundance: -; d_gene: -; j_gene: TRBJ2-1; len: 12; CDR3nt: TGTGCCAGTAGTACTCACAACCATGAGCAGTTCTTC; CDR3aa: CASSTHNHEQFF
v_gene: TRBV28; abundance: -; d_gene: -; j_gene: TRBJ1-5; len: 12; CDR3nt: TGTGCCAGCAGTTTATATCTGTGGCCCCAGCATTTT; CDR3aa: CASSLYLWPQHF
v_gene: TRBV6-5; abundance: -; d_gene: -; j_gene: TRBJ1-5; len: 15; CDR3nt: TGTGCCAGCCGTCGGGCGGTGAATAGCAATCAGCCCCAGCATTTT; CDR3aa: CASRRAVNSNQPQHF
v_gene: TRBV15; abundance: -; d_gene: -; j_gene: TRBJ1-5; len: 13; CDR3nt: TGTGCCACCAGCACGCGAGGCAGTTTACCCCAGCATTTT; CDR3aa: CATSTRGSLPQHF
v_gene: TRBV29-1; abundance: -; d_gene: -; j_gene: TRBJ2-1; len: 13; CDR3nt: TGCAGCCCTTATAAGGCTACTTACAATGAGCAGTTCTTC; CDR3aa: CSPYKATYNEQFF
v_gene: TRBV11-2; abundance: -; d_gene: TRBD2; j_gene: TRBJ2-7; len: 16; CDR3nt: TGTGCCAGCAGCTTCATACTAGCGGCTTACTCCTACGAGCAGTACTTC; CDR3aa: CASSFILAAYSYEQYF
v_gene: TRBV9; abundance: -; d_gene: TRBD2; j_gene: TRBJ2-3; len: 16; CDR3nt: TGTGCCAGCAGCGTAGCGGGCGGGACTAGCGAAGATACGCAGTATTTT; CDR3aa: CASSVAGGTSEDTQYF
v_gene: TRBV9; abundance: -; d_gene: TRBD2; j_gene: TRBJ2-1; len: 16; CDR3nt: TGTGCCAGCAGCGCAGGGAGGCTAGCGGAGTACAATGAGCAGTTCTTC; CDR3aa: CASSAGRLAEYNEQFF
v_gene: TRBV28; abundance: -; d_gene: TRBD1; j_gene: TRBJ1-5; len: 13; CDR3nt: TGTGCCAGCAGAGGGGGCGCGGTCTACCCCCAGCATTTT; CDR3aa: CASRGGAVYPQHF
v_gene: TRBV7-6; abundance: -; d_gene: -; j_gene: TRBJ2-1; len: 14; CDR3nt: TGTGCCAGCAGCGTATCCCCCGGGGGAAATGAGCAGTTCTTC; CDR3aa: CASSVSPGGNEQFF
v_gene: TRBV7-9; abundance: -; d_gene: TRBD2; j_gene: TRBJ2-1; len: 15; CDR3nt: TGTGCCAGCAGGGCAGGGACTAGCGTCGACAATGAGCAGTTCTTC; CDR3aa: CASRAGTSVDNEQFF
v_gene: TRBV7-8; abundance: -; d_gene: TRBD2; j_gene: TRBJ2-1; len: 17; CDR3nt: TGTGCCAGCAGCTTAGGTAGAACTAGCGGGACCTACAATGAGCAGTTCTTC; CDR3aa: CASSLGRTSGTYNEQFF
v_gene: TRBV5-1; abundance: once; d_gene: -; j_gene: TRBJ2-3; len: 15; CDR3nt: TGCGCCAGCAGCTCAGAATGGGGGGGGCTTGATACGCAGTATTTT; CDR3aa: CASSSEWGGLDTQYF
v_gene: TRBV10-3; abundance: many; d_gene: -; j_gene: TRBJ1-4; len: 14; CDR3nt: TGTGCCATCAGTGAGTCGACTCTGGCCGAAAAACTGTTTTTT; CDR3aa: CAISESTLAEKLFF
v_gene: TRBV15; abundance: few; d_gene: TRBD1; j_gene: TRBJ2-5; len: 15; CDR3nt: TGTGCCACCAGCAGAGCCCCGACAGGGGATGAGACCCAGTACTTC; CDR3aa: CATSRAPTGDETQYF
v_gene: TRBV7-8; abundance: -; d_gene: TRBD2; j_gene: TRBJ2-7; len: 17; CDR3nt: TGTGCCAGCAGCTTAGCGGGACTAGCGGGAGGGAAGCACGAGCAGTACTTC; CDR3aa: CASSLAGLAGGKHEQYF
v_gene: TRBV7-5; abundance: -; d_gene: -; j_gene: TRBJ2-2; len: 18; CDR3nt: TGTGCCAGAAGTGACTTCACGATAGGAGGCGTCGACACCGGGGAGCTGTTTTTT; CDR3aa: CARSDFTIGGVDTGELFF
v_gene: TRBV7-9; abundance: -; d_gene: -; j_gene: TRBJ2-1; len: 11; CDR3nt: TGTGCCAGCAGCACCTTGCATGAGCAGTTCTTC; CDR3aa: CASSTLHEQFF
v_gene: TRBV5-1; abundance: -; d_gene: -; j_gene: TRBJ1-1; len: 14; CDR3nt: TGCGCCAGCAGCTTGGGGGGACGGACCCCGAAAGCTTTCTTT; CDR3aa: CASSLGGRTPKAFF
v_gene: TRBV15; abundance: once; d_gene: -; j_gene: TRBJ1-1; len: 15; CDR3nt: TGTGCCACCAGCAGAGGGGGGACCGGGAACACTGAAGCTTTCTTT; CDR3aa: CATSRGGTGNTEAFF
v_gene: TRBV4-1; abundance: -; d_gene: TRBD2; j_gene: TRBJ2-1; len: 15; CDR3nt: TGCGCCAGCAGCCAAATAAGCGGGAGGATTAATGAGCAGTTCTTC; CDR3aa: CASSQISGRINEQFF
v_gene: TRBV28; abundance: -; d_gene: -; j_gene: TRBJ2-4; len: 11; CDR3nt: TGTGCCAGCAGGCGGCGAAACATTCAGTACTTC; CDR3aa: CASRRRNIQYF
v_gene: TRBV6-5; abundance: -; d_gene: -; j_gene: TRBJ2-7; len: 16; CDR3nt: TGTGCCAGCAGTTACTCGTGGACCCCGTCCCCCTACGAGCAGTACTTC; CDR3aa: CASSYSWTPSPYEQYF
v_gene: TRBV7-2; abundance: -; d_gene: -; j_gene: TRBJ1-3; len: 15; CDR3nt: TGTGCCAGCAGCTTACTTCAGGGTTACGGAAACACCATATATTTT; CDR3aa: CASSLLQGYGNTIYF
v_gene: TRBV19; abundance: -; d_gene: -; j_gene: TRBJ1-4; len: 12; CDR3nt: TGTGCCAGTAGTATCACAGGTGAAAAACTGTTTTTT; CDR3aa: CASSITGEKLFF
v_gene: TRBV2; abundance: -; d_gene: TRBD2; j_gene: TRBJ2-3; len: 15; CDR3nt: TGTGCCAGCAGTGTTCTAGCGGGGAGGGGAGATACGCAGTATTTT; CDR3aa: CASSVLAGRGDTQYF
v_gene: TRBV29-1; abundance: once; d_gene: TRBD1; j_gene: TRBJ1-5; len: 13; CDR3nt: TGCAGCGTCCGGGACAGGGACAATCAGCCCCAGCATTTT; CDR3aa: CSVRDRDNQPQHF
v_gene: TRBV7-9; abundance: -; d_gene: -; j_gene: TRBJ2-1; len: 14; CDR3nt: TGTGCCAGCAGCTTAGATTTATACGGGAGCCGGTGGTTCTTC; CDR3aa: CASSLDLYGSRWFF
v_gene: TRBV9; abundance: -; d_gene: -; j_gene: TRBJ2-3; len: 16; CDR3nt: TGTGCCAGCAGCGTAGGGGCTACTAGATCCGCAGATACGCAGTATTTT; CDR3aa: CASSVGATRSADTQYF
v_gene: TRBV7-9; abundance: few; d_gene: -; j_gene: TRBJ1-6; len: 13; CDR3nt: TGTGCCAGCAGCCTATCCTATAATTCACCCCTCCACTTT; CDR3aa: CASSLSYNSPLHF
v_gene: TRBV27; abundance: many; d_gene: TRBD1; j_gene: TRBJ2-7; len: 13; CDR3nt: TGTGCCAGCAGTTTAGGGACAGGGTACGAGCAGTACTTC; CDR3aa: CASSLGTGYEQYF